This is a list of T cell receptor beta chains from one sample in a study of Graves' ophthalmopathy and Graves' hyperthyroidism. Via MiXCR, TCRdb re-called the multiplex PCR reads, giving one row per CDR3 protein. The sample comprises 650,000 to 800,000 distinct CDR3 sequences, about 40% of which are singletons, and under 3.5% rests with the top ten. Sequencing was performed on peripheral blood. These receptors all stem from an adult man with Graves' ophthalmopathy. CDR3s leave out the opening cysteine and the closing phenylalanine or tryptophan.

v_call	j_call	cdr3_length	cdr3_aa
TRBV7-3	NA	13	ASSLSVYEFNEQF
TRBV7-9	TRBJ1-2	11	ASSLGQGYGYT
TRBV11-3	TRBJ1-1	11	ASTAGGSTEAF
TRBV20-1	TRBJ1-1	9	SARMTAEAF
TRBV29-1	TRBJ2-2	8	SGNTGELF
TRBV3-1	TRBJ1-2	12	ASSQDLHNYGYT
TRBV15	TRBJ2-6	14	ATSRDGSTGANVLT
TRBV15	TRBJ2-6	11	ATSTLGANVLT
TRBV7-8	TRBJ2-2	14	ASSLGIGREDGELF
TRBV10-3	TRBJ1-3	13	AISQGPTSGNTIY
TRBV20-1	TRBJ1-2	12	SARDGAPSYGYT
TRBV7-2	TRBJ1-6	10	ASSFSESPLH
TRBV15	TRBJ2-5	14	ATSRDWPGGKETQY
TRBV6-4	TRBJ2-2	13	ASSNRHLNTGELF